This is a list of T cell receptor beta chains from one sample in a study of shared clonotypes between healthy human individuals. Some clones are missing from TCRdb's copy, which holds only in-frame ones; the method was immunoSEQ multiplex PCR. The repertoire holds 150,000 to 200,000 clones, about 93% seen once, with around 0.067% in the top ten. Material for sequencing was naive CD4+ T cells sorted from blood. These receptors came from a woman aged 25 to 39 in good health. Each CDR3 is given with its conserved first and last residue.

TRBJ1-5,TRBV7-9,CASSKGAGTLENQPQHF
-,TRBV25-1,CASSDTGRSYEQYF
TRBJ2-2,TRBV1,CTSSQAKLAGGYTGELFF
TRBJ2-7,TRBV28,CASRNTGTSGRSAYGQYF
TRBJ1-1,TRBV28,CASTQVNTEAFF
TRBJ1-1,TRBV28,CASSLQGPSNTEAFF
TRBJ1-1,TRBV28,CASSPGGTGNTEAFF
TRBJ1-5,TRBV2,CASMPGLGFNSNQPQHF
TRBJ1-2,TRBV7-2,CASTHPLKTGNYGYTF
TRBJ1-2,TRBV7-2,CASSSDRVRGYTF
TRBJ2-7,TRBV28,CASSTPASYYEQYF
TRBJ2-7,TRBV7-6,CASSLRTGQNYEQYF
-,TRBV7-9,CASSRTGLAGGDSTEQYF
TRBJ1-1,TRBV30,CAWRLRDSKAFF
TRBJ2-7,TRBV10-1,CASSGGTWGGQYF
TRBJ1-2,TRBV7-9,CASSYTPRAGYTF
TRBJ2-1,TRBV4-1,CASSQESASSYNEQFF
TRBJ1-2,TRBV7-9,CASSSLAGTGENYGYTF
TRBJ2-2,TRBV5-1,CASSLSQGGLDTGELFF
TRBJ1-3,TRBV2,CASSQQGLEGNTIYF
TRBJ1-5,TRBV6-1,CASSDQGNQPQHF
TRBJ1-4,TRBV6-1,CASSEWKTPWDEKLFF
TRBJ1-2,TRBV20-1,CKGYGYTF
TRBJ2-7,TRBV28,CASTDKYEQYF
-,TRBV4-1,CASSQVTSSYEQYF
TRBJ2-7,TRBV19,CASNAQGPSYEQYF
TRBJ1-5,TRBV25-1,CASSESSGGQPQHF
TRBJ2-3,TRBV4-1,CASSQESSARADTQYF
TRBJ1-5,TRBV30,CAWSVFNRSKNQPQHF
TRBJ1-1,TRBV9,CASSVGGMNTEAFF
TRBJ2-5,TRBV5-1,CASSIRTKETQYF
TRBJ2-1,TRBV29-1,CSVGGSYEQFF
TRBJ1-2,TRBV5-5,CASSSQGANYGYTF
TRBJ2-3,TRBV7-3,CASSFSRTDTQYF
TRBJ1-3,TRBV5-1,CASSRGTTSGNTIYF
TRBJ2-3,TRBV9,CASSPGLARHTQYF
TRBJ1-2,TRBV28,CASSFPGAGFYDGYTF
TRBJ1-2,TRBV19,CASSIPGRYYGYTF
-,TRBV5-6,CASSLRSSGSPRSYEQYF
TRBJ2-2,TRBV19,CASGTSGSNTGELFF
TRBJ1-1,TRBV27,CASSLKQVTEAFF
TRBJ2-7,TRBV30,CAWKLGGLAGDEQYF
TRBJ1-5,TRBV19,CASSISGYSQPQHF
TRBJ2-7,TRBV7-2,CASSWRTGEQYF
TRBJ1-2,TRBV4-1,CASSRPGTGRGYTF
TRBJ2-5,TRBV29-1,CSVLLGRGPQETQYF
TRBJ2-3,TRBV6-5,CASSYSGRGPDTQYF
TRBJ2-2,TRBV18,CASSPPGQRSTGELFF
TRBJ1-1,TRBV19,CASQRERATEAFF
TRBJ1-6,TRBV5-1,CASSLVGNSPLHF
TRBJ2-7,TRBV14,CASSHRYEQYF
TRBJ2-2,TRBV5-1,CASSLEGAGELFF
TRBJ2-1,TRBV27,CASSYGLAGDSEQFF
TRBJ1-4,TRBV19,CASSPFGESGKLFF
TRBJ1-4,TRBV5-8,CASSLGTGTEKLFF